The clone carrying this T cell receptor (beta chain) was counted only a few times. V trimming: 0 bases; J trimming: 3 bases; junction bases outside the gene matches: 3. The CDR3 totals 16 residues. The germline V gene encodes CDR1 SGHKS and CDR2 YYEKEE (reference sequence). The data belong to a study of T cell changes during pregnancy in multiple sclerosis. This table comes from immunoSEQ multiplex PCR, and its TCRdb copy is limited to in-frame clones, with some not included. This sample has some 68,000 clones; 92% occur once, and the top ten carry around 1.3%. Material: peripheral blood, obtained in the second trimester of pregnancy. The V gene is TRBV5-5, the J gene TRBJ1-6; TRBD1 agrees at 7 bases. The receptor comes from a female donor in good health, enrolled as a control in a pregnancy study. The CDR3 loop is CASSLGQGDYNSPLHF. The CDR3 DNA is TGTGCCAGCAGCTTGGGGCAGGGGGACTATAATTCACCCCTCCACTTT.